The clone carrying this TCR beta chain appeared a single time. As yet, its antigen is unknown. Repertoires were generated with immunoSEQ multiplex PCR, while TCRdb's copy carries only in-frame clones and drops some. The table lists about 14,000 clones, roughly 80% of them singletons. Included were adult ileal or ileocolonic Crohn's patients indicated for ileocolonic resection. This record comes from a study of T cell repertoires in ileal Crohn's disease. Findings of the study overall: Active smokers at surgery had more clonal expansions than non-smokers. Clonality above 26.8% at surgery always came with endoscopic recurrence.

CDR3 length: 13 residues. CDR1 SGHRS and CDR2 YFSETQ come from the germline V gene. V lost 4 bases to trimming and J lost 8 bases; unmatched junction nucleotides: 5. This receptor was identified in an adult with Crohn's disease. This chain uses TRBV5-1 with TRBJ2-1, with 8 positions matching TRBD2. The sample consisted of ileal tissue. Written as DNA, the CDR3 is TGCGCCAGCAGCACCGGACTAGCAGATGAGCAGTTCTTC. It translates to CASSTGLADEQFF.